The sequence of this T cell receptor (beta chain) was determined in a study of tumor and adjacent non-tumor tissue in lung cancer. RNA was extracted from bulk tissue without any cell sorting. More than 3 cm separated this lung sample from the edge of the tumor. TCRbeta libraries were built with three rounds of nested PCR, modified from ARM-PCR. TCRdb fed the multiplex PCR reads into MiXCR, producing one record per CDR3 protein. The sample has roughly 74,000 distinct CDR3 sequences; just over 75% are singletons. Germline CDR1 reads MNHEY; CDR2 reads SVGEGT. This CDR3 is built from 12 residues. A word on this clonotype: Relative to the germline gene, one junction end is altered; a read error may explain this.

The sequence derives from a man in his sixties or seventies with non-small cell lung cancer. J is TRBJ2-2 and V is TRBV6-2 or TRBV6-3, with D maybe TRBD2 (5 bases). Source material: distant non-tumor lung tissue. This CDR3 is CASSLRTGVLFF. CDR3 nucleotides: TGTGCCAGCAGCTTGAGGACCGGGGTGCTGTTTTTT.